Shown below are 22 T cell receptor beta chains from a single sample sequenced in a study of T cells in localized non-small cell lung cancer. Repertoires were generated with immunoSEQ multiplex PCR, while TCRdb's copy carries only in-frame clones and drops some. Of 100,000 or so clones detected, roughly 93% appear once; the ten largest clones hold 4.1%. The sequences come from PBMCs, collected before any cancer treatment. Receptors were obtained from a woman between 40 and 69 years old with stage II squamous cell lung carcinoma.

The chain carries TRBV14 and TRBJ1-2; 9 bases are shared with TRBD1. This CDR3 is built from 14 residues. The trim removed 5 bases at V and 8 bases at J, leaving 9 bases unmatched. Germline CDR1 is SGHDN and CDR2 is FVKESK. CDR3 sequence: CASSTLQGASGYTF. As DNA, the CDR3 is TGTGCCAGCAGCACCTTACAGGGGGCGAGCGGCTACACCTTC.

For this clone: A junction end diverges from the germline sequence, so it may reflect a read error. The chain employs TRBV5-1 and TRBJ2-1; D remains ambiguous. The germline CDR1 and CDR2 sequences are SGHRS and YFSETQ. This CDR3 has 14 residues. The DNA of the CDR3 is TGCGCCAGTAGCTTGGGTAATAGTTACAATGAGCAGTTCTTC. Its translation is CASSLGNSYNEQFF.

The chain joins TRBV27 to TRBJ1-1, with D perhaps TRBD1 (6 bases). V was clipped by 8 bases and J by 6 bases, with 19 bases between them. Germline values: CDR1 MNHEY, CDR2 SMNVEV (reference sequence). The CDR3 runs to 14 residues. The CDR3 DNA reads as TGTGCCAGCGGATTTCACGGACAGCAGCCTGAAGCTTTCTTT. Amino acid sequence: CASGFHGQQPEAFF.

In the case of this clone: Other DNA sequences in the same sample also yield this CDR3. The gene calls are TRBV7-9 and TRBJ1-2, with no clear D. CDR1 and CDR2 from the germline V gene are SEHNR and FQNEAQ (reference sequence). The CDR3 runs 15 residues. V was clipped by 1 base and J by 0 bases, with 9 bases between them. In DNA, the CDR3 is TGTGCCAGCAGCTTAGGGGCAGGAGCTAACTATGGCTACACCTTC. This sequence encodes CASSLGAGANYGYTF.

This rearrangement joins TRBV6-1 to TRBJ1-2; no firm D call. The CDR3 totals 14 residues. Germline V lookup: CDR1 MNHNS, CDR2 SASEGT. Trimming pared 8 bases from V and 5 bases from J, leaving 18 bases between. This CDR3 reads CASPEDVAGYGYTF. The CDR3 DNA sequence: TGTGCCAGCCCTGAAGACGTGGCGGGGTATGGCTACACCTTC.

V and J are TRBV27 and TRBJ1-2; 9 bases line up with TRBD1. Germline values: CDR1 MNHEY, CDR2 SMNVEV (reference sequence). The CDR3 has 14 amino acids. The ends lost 6 bases at V and 4 bases at J; junction bases unmatched: 6. The CDR3 coding sequence is TGTGCCAGCAGCCCGGACAGGGGCCTCTATGGCTACACCTTC. This translates into CASSPDRGLYGYTF.

The genes are TRBV28 and TRBJ1-3, with D perhaps TRBD1 (6 bases). The germline V and J ends were trimmed by 2 bases and 3 bases, with 11 bases remaining between them. Germline CDR1 and CDR2: MDHEN and SYDVKM. The CDR3 consists of 15 residues. This chain's CDR3 is CASSLVQGLGNTIYF. DNA of the CDR3: TGTGCCAGCAGTTTAGTACAGGGCCTTGGAAACACCATATATTTT.

The chain employs TRBV10-1 and TRBJ2-2, with 10 bases matching TRBD2. V was pared by 6 bases and J by 7 bases, with 5 bases of the junction left unmatched. This CDR3 is 14 amino acids long. Germline V gives CDR1 WNHNN, CDR2 SYGVQD (reference sequence). In DNA form, the CDR3 reads TGCGCCAGCAGACTAGCGGGACTGGACGGGGAGCTGTTTTTT. The encoded protein is CASRLAGLDGELFF.

V usage is TRBV6-1 and J usage is TRBJ1-1, with D uncertain. This CDR3 spans 15 amino acids. With 5 bases removed from V and 3 bases from J, the gap between germline ends came to 16 bases. Germline values: CDR1 MNHNS, CDR2 SASEGT. The CDR3 DNA is TGTGCCAGCAGTCTGACGGATGTATTGGACACTGAAGCTTTCTTT. This translates into CASSLTDVLDTEAFF.

The J gene is TRBJ1-1, the V gene TRBV7-9; D is unclear. Germline CDR1 and CDR2: SEHNR and FQNEAQ (reference sequence). The CDR3 has 15 amino acids. The ends were cut back, 5 bases at V and 7 bases at J, with 20 bases in the middle. The CDR3 loop is CASSQTLTPGLEAFF. The CDR3 bases are TGTGCCAGCAGCCAAACCCTGACCCCTGGGCTTGAAGCTTTCTTT.

The V and J genes are TRBV6-1 and TRBJ1-5; 7 nucleotides agree with TRBD1. The V segment lost 2 bases and the J segment 2 bases; nucleotides outside the gene matches: 12. The CDR3 length is 18 residues. Germline CDR1 is MNHNS and CDR2 is SASEGT. CDR3 protein: CASSEFFHRGGGNQPQHF. The CDR3 nucleotides are TGTGCCAGCAGTGAATTTTTCCACAGGGGAGGTGGCAATCAGCCCCAGCATTTT.

The chain couples TRBV7-2 to TRBJ2-7; D might be TRBD1 (6 bases). The ends were cut back, 2 bases at V and 6 bases at J, with 14 bases in the middle. From germline, CDR1 is SGHTA and CDR2 FQGNSA. This CDR3 region has 14 residues. CDR3 sequence (DNA): TGTGCCAGCAGCTTACCCGCAGGGGTGTTCGAGCAGTACTTC. Its protein is CASSLPAGVFEQYF.

This chain connects TRBV5-6 to TRBJ1-3; D ambiguous. The CDR3 runs 17 residues. V shed 0 bases and J shed 0 bases, with 13 bases lying between them. Germline values: CDR1 SGHDT, CDR2 YYEEEE. The CDR3 DNA follows: TGTGCCAGCAGCTTGGCCGGGGTGAGTTACTCTGGAAACACCATATATTTT. Amino acid sequence: CASSLAGVSYSGNTIYF.

The chain combines TRBV5-5 with TRBJ2-4, with 8 bases lining up with TRBD1. Looked up from germline, CDR1 is SGHKS and CDR2 is YYEKEE (reference sequence). Trimming removed 4 bases from V and 6 bases from J; junction bases left unmatched: 9. The CDR3 sequence is 15 residues long. This chain's CDR3 is CASSRDGQGPNIQYF. The CDR3 nucleotides read TGTGCCAGCAGCCGCGACGGACAGGGTCCAAACATTCAGTACTTC.

This rearrangement joins TRBV28 to TRBJ1-1, with 8 bases lining up with TRBD1. CDR1 is MDHEN, CDR2 SYDVKM, per germline. The V segment lost 6 bases and the J segment 4 bases; nucleotides outside the gene matches: 10. The CDR3 runs 15 residues. CDR3 in amino acids: CASRTTSTGGTEAFF. The DNA of the CDR3 is TGTGCCAGCAGAACAACATCCACAGGGGGCACTGAAGCTTTCTTT.

The CDR3, as DNA: TGTGCTAGTGGTCCCCCCGGGGAGTCCCCTAGCAATCAGCCCCAGCATTTT. As protein: CASGPPGESPSNQPQHF. The genes are TRBV12-5 and TRBJ1-5; D is undetermined. Germline loops: CDR1 LGHNT, CDR2 FRNRAP. Deletions cut 5 bases from V and 0 bases from J, with 17 bases between. This CDR3 has 17 amino acids. The complete variable domain, with remaining parts taken from reference TRBV12-5 and TRBJ1-5, reads DARVTQTPRHKVTEMGQEVTMRCQPILGHNTVFWYRQTMMQGLELLAYFRNRAPLDDSGMPKDRFSAEMPDATLATLKIQPSEPRDSAVYFCASGPPGESPSNQPQHFGDGTRLSIL.

The chain is built from TRBV5-5 and TRBJ1-6; possibly TRBD1 for D (6 bases). This CDR3 has 15 residues. The germline CDR1 and CDR2 sequences are SGHKS and YYEKEE (reference sequence). The ends were cut back, 4 bases at V and 3 bases at J, with 11 bases in the middle. The CDR3 here is CASSVQQGYNSPLHF. The CDR3 nucleotides are TGTGCCAGCAGCGTACAACAGGGCTATAATTCACCCCTCCACTTT.

The chain employs TRBV5-4 and TRBJ1-3, with 10 bases matching TRBD1. Germline V gives CDR1 SGHNT, CDR2 YYREEE (reference sequence). V lost 3 bases to trimming and J lost 4 bases; unmatched junction nucleotides: 4. This CDR3 contains 15 residues. The CDR3 DNA sequence: TGTGCCAGCAGCTCCCGGACAGGGGGAGGAAACACCATATATTTT. It encodes CASSSRTGGGNTIYF. Drawing the rest from reference TRBV5-4 and TRBJ1-3, the complete variable domain is ETGVTQSPTHLIKTRGQQVTLRCSSQSGHNTVSWYQQALGQGPQFIFQYYREEENGRGNFPPRFSGLQFPNYSSELNVNALELDDSALYLCASSSRTGGGNTIYFGEGSWLTVV.

This sequence joins TRBV28 and TRBJ2-3, with 8 bases aligning to TRBD1. CDR1 and CDR2 (germline): MDHEN, SYDVKM. This CDR3 is built from 17 residues. The trim removed 5 bases at V and 1 base at J, leaving 11 bases unmatched. CDR3 amino acids: CASSPTGGQGGTDTQYF. The CDR3 region has the DNA TGTGCCAGCAGTCCTACCGGTGGACAGGGAGGCACAGATACGCAGTATTTT.

J is TRBJ2-1 and V is TRBV15; 8 nucleotides align to TRBD1. V lost 6 bases, J lost 2 bases, and 6 bases stayed unmatched. The CDR3 is 15 residues long. The germline gives CDR1 LNHNV, CDR2 YYDKDF (reference sequence). In nucleotides, the CDR3 is TGTGCCACCAGTCATGACAGGGGTCCCTACAATGAGCAGTTCTTC. It yields the protein CATSHDRGPYNEQFF.

The chain couples TRBV7-9 to TRBJ1-1; 8 bases are a match to TRBD1. CDR3 length: 12 amino acids. Trimming at V came to 5 bases and at J to 5 bases, leaving 1 base not matched to a gene. Germline CDR1 reads SEHNR; CDR2 reads FQNEAQ (reference sequence). In DNA, the CDR3 is TGTGCCAGCAGCCGACAGGGGACTGAAGCTTTCTTT. Translating it yields CASSRQGTEAFF. Based on the CDR3 plus reference TRBV7-9 and TRBJ1-1, the full variable domain is DTGVSQNPRHKITKRGQNVTFRCDPISEHNRLYWYRQTLGQGPEFLTYFQNEAQLEKSRLLSDRFSAERPKGSFSTLEIQRTEQGDSAMYLCASSRQGTEAFFGQGTRLTVV.

In this sample, this clone turned up a few times. V is TRBV6-5 and J is TRBJ1-1; 7 nucleotides match TRBD1. The germline V gene has CDR1 MNHEY and CDR2 SVGAGI. J gave up 3 bases and V 5 bases, and 6 bases lay outside the gene matches. The CDR3 length is 14 residues. The CDR3 reads CASSAPGQYTEAFF. The CDR3 DNA reads as TGTGCCAGCAGTGCACCGGGACAGTACACTGAAGCTTTCTTT.